This TCR beta chain was identified during a study of radiation and T cells in renal cell carcinoma. The CDR3 is made up of 17 amino acids. Trimming shortened V by 3 bases and J by 6 bases, and 24 bases separated the two germline ends. Per germline, CDR1 SGHVS and CDR2 FQNEAQ. Profiled with immunoSEQ multiplex PCR; TCRdb holds only in-frame clones, not every one. Seen here are fewer than 30,000 clones, more than 65% observed once, and the top ten hold 31%. Time point reported: blood 2 weeks post-SBRT. The treatment was: 15 Gy SBRT to primary tumor, nephrectomy 4 weeks later. The patient's renal cell carcinoma had clear cell pathology.

The sequences come from blood, collected from a patient whose treatment included radiotherapy and nephrectomy. V usage is TRBV7-8 and J usage is TRBJ2-7; a weak D match, TRBD2 (5 bases). The clonotype originates from a man in his 60s with renal cell carcinoma. The CDR3 DNA is TGTGCCAGCAGCTTCTCTCGGGAACGGTATGACGCCGCCGAGCAGTACTTC. This codes for CASSFSRERYDAAEQYF.